This T cell receptor (beta chain) came from a study of immune characteristics of hereditary and idiopathic chronic pancreatitis. Chronic pancreatitis tissue was collected during total pancreatectomy with islet autotransplantation. In this sample, this clone is large (0.1 to 1%). Clones were read by immunoSEQ multiplex PCR, and TCRdb kept only the in-frame ones, dropping some. The sample records some 5,600 clones, around 75% being singletons. Germline CDR1 SEHNR, CDR2 FQNEAQ (reference sequence). The CDR3 totals 16 residues. Trimming shortened V by 2 bases and J by 1 base, and 14 bases separated the two germline ends.

The sample taken for sequencing was pancreas tissue with hereditary chronic pancreatitis. The sequence derives from a human donor with chronic pancreatitis. This chain links TRBV7-9 with TRBJ1-1; TRBD1 is a possible D gene (6 bases). The CDR3 is CASSLPPGHQNTEAFF. Here the CDR3 DNA reads TGTGCCAGCAGCTTACCCCCGGGACACCAGAACACTGAAGCTTTCTTT. The whole variable domain, remainder taken from reference TRBV7-9 and TRBJ1-1, is DTGVSQNPRHKITKRGQNVTFRCDPISEHNRLYWYRQTLGQGPEFLTYFQNEAQLEKSRLLSDRFSAERPKGSFSTLEIQRTEQGDSAMYLCASSLPPGHQNTEAFFGQGTRLTVV.